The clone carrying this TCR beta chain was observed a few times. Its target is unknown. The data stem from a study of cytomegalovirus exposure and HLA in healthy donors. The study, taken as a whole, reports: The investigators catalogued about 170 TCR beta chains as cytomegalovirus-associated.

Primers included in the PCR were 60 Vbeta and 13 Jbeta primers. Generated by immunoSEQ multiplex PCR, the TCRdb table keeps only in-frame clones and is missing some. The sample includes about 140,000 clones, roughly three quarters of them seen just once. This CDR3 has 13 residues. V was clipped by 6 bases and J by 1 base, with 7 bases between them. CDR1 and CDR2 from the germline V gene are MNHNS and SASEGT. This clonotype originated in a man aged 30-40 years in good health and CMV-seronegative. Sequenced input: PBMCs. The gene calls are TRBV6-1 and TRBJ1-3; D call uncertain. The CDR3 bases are TGTGCCAGCAGCCAATCATCTGGAAACACCATATATTTT. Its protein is CASSQSSGNTIYF.